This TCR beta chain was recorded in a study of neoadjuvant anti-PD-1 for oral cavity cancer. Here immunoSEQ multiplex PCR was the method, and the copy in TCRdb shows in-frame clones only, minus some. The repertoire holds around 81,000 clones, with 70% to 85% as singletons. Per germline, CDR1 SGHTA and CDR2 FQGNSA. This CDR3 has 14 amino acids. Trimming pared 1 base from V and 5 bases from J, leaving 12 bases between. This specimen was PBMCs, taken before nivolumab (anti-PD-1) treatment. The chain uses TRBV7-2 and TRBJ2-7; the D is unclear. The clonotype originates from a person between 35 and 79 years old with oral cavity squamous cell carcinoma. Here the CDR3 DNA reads TGTGCCAGCAGCTTAGGGCGCAGTTACAACGAGCAGTACTTC. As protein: CASSLGRSYNEQYF.